The clone carrying this TCR beta chain was recorded at least ten times. The germline CDR1 and CDR2 sequences are GTSNPN and SVGIG (reference sequence). This CDR3 has 14 amino acids. The germline V and J ends were trimmed by 5 bases and 5 bases, with 16 bases remaining between them. Time point meaning: newly diagnosed GD, antithyroid drugs for less than 3 months. From PBMCs, RNA was extracted and then used to make the TCR library. The data are from a study of regulatory T cells in long-lasting Graves disease. Arm-PCR of CDR3 regions and iRepertoire HTBI primers were the basis on which TCR beta libraries were built. In the source study's methods: The identification of approximately 62 TRBV and 14 TRBJ segments was made across samples. TCRdb recomputed calls from the multiplex PCR reads with MiXCR, one row per CDR3 protein. None of the V and J calls come from the authors' own analysis; TCRdb made them. The table lists about 430,000 distinct CDR3 sequences, approximately 16% of them singletons.

The data also belong to a second study, concerning T cells in Graves' hyperthyroidism and ophthalmopathy. Per that study: Patients aged 18 to 65 had newly diagnosed hyperthyroidism lasting under 2 months. A set of HTBI primers served as the primers for a first-round RT-PCR of the TCR CDR3. With a median lead of roughly 6.8 months before onset, the model predicted ophthalmopathy.

This receptor was identified in a woman aged 40 to 50 with Graves disease. The sample in question was peripheral blood mononuclear cells (PBMCs), obtained at new diagnosis, from a patient treated with antithyroid drugs. This rearrangement joins TRBV30 to TRBJ2-1; a weak D match, TRBD2 (6 bases). CDR3 residues: CAWGRGVKNNEQFF. In DNA form, the CDR3 reads TGTGCCTGGGGGCGCGGGGTGAAAAACAATGAGCAGTTCTTC.